A selection of T cell receptor beta chains follows, all from one sample in a study of shared clonotypes between healthy human individuals. TCRdb keeps only in-frame clones here, not all; method: immunoSEQ multiplex PCR. The sample holds roughly 1,500,000 clones, roughly 98% seen once. Material for sequencing was naive CD4+ T cells sorted from blood. These receptors were taken from a man aged 25-45 years in good health. CDR3s include the opening cysteine and the closing phenylalanine or tryptophan.

cdr3_aa	v_call	j_call
CASSPRGTGVNTEAFF	TRBV7-8	TRBJ1-1
CASSIAGGGELFF	TRBV5-1	TRBJ2-2
CASSYSQGIRAEQYF	TRBV6-5	TRBJ2-7
CSVVRGSTGELFF	TRBV29-1	TRBJ2-2
CASSSLGYEQFF	TRBV6-6	TRBJ2-1
CAWSNYGTGQYEQYF	TRBV30	TRBJ2-7
CASSSRGTSGRVLRTGELFF	TRBV5-5	TRBJ2-2
CASSSNIQQTQYF	TRBV5-1	TRBJ2-5
CASSQSAGYGYTF	TRBV4-1	TRBJ1-2
CASSSSGTGAHNEQFF	TRBV5-1	TRBJ2-1
CASSSESSYEQYF	TRBV5-1	TRBJ2-7
CASSVRTGANTGELFF	TRBV6-1	TRBJ2-2
CASSPGTASGNTIYF	TRBV2	TRBJ1-3